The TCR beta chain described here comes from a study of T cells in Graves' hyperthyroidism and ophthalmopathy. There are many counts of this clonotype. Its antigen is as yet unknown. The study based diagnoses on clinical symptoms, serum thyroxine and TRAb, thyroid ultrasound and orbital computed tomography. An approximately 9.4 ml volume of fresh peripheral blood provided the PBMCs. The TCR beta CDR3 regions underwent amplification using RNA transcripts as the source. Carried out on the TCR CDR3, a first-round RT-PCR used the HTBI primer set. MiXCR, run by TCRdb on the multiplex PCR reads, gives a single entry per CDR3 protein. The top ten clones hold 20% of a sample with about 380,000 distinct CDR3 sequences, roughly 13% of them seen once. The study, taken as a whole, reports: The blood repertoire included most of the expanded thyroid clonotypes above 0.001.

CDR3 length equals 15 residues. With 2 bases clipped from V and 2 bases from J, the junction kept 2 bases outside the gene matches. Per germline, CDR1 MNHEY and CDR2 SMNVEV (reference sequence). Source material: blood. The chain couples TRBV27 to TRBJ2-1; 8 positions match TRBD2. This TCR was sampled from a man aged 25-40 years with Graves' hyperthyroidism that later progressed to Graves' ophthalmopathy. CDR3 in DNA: TGTGCCAGCAGTTTAACGCGGGGGGCCTACAATGAGCAGTTCTTC. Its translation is CASSLTRGAYNEQFF.